Sequencing of this T cell receptor beta chain was carried out in a study of shared clonotypes between healthy human individuals. Germline CDR1 is SGHNT and CDR2 is YYREEE (reference sequence). V lost 7 bases and J lost 10; bases outside the gene matches: 12. The CDR3 covers 14 residues. Sorted-subset replicate PCRs used around 200 ng of genomic DNA. This amount corresponded to about 29,000 T cell genomes. Data came from immunoSEQ multiplex PCR; TCRdb stores just in-frame clones and leaves some out. The table has fewer than 150,000 clones, about 62% seen once. The rearrangement uses TRBV5-4 and TRBJ2-3; the match to TRBD2 covers 10 bases. Sequencing was performed on memory CD8+ T cells sorted from blood. Documented subset: CD45RO+ cells pooled with CCR7-negative TemRA cells. This clonotype was sampled from a woman in her twenties or thirties in good health. CDR3 sequence (DNA): TGTGCCAGCGGAACCAAGCGGGAGGGCCTTTCGCAGTATTTT. Its protein is CASGTKREGLSQYF. Complete variable domain (other parts from reference TRBV5-4 and TRBJ2-3): ETGVTQSPTHLIKTRGQQVTLRCSSQSGHNTVSWYQQALGQGPQFIFQYYREEENGRGNFPPRFSGLQFPNYSSELNVNALELDDSALYLCASGTKREGLSQYFGPGTRLTVL.